This T cell receptor (beta chain) was observed in a study of cytomegalovirus exposure and HLA in healthy donors listed by TCRdb under 2017. With respect to the entire study: In an earlier analysis of under 750 of the donors, about 260 Gb of sequence data and about 110 million unique TCR beta sequences from 180 million or so T cells were reported. An early release that covered some 640 HLA-typed donors contained approximately 290 gigabases of sequencing data and 65 million to 100 million unique TCR sequences. Of the roughly 420 genotyped donors, over 80% were placed in the genetic ancestry cluster associated with self-reported Caucasian donors. The study aimed to test whether signatures of past pathogen exposure could be identified by cataloging public T cell receptors. The study profiled the T cell repertoires of around 700 subjects by immunosequencing and related them to cytomegalovirus serostatus. Besides the first cohort of more than 650 subjects, a separate validation cohort made up of 120 different subjects was used. To predict cytomegalovirus infection status, the study brought together high-throughput TCR immunosequencing, statistical association of individual TCRs with disease status, and machine learning. In a later analysis, previously published TCR beta repertoires from about 670 donors were re-analyzed and high-resolution HLA genotyping was added so that TCR occurrence patterns could be studied. The later analysis used no new phenotypic data to find candidate immune exposures, relying instead on TCR beta sequences and their occurrence across donors. An earlier analysis of several hundred of the donors used high-throughput TCR beta sequencing to judge whether each TCR beta V gene segment behaved as functional or pseudogenic. Alongside the repertoire data, information on donor age, sex, ethnicity and CMV serostatus was compiled. In a later genetic analysis, genome-wide SNP genotypes for about 65% of the 666 donors were used, and that subset was treated as a discovery cohort. Every discovery cohort repertoire had been produced on one sequencing platform. HLA typing included class I and class II loci at four-digit resolution. The number of typed donors differed by locus: about 620-630 for A, B, C, DRB1 and DQB1; 500 to 550 for DQA1; 606 for DPA1; and 400 to 480 for DPB1. Several DR-DQ haplotypes were handled as single units for association and clustering because linkage in the cohort was strong. Among several hundred genotyped donors of the cohort, an average of around 240,000 unique TCR beta nucleotide sequences was sequenced per donor, of which approximately 19% were non-productive. Study-wide conclusions, independent of this receptor: Several of the top co-occurrence clusters appeared to be linked to parvovirus B19, influenza, CMV and Epstein-Barr virus, according to a later analysis. In vitro tests confirmed that a few of the cytomegalovirus-associated TCR beta chains recognize cytomegalovirus antigens. According to a later genetic analysis, donors in an Asian-associated ancestry cluster had fewer N-insertions in productive TCRs than the approximately 670-donor mean. The sequencing pipeline was judged likely to have produced a cluster of highly shared sequence variants as a technical artifact. In an earlier analysis of approximately 600 of the donors, most TCR beta V segments were observed in productive rearrangements about 90% or about 30% of the time, broadly matching IMGT annotations. The earlier analysis of around 600 of the donors excluded 15 to 20 rarely observed V segments, including chromosome 9 orphons, because counts were too low. In a later analysis, 16,951 TCR beta sequences were associated with specific HLA alleles at a false discovery rate of 0.05. The 87-base-pair reads could not distinguish some IMGT-functional V segments, including TRBV6-2 and TRBV6-3, so those segments were excluded. A later analysis found that HLA-associated TCR beta chains were more clonally expanded and had lower generation probabilities than equally common non-associated chains. A total of 164 TCR beta chains were listed by the study as associated with cytomegalovirus. Most TCR sequences were observed very rarely across donors, whereas some public TCRs were present in many individuals. In a later analysis, most CMV-associated TCR beta chains were found to appear HLA-restricted, with HLA associations seemingly driven largely by CMV exposure. CMV serostatus was the only immune exposure information available for the cohort. Presence/absence analyses assumed roughly uniform sequencing depth across donors, an assumption that may not hold. A later genetic analysis associated a missense DCLRE1C variant with V-gene and J-gene trimming of TCR beta chains, and an independent cohort replicated the association. Assigning TCR associations to individual alleles was difficult when HLA alleles, especially DR and DQ, strongly co-occurred. Correlated functional status among segregating V segments might be attributable to linkage disequilibrium, but an unknown experimental factor could not be ruled out. Only TCR beta chains were sequenced in this cohort, and the absence of alpha or paired-chain data limited detectable features. According to the authors, the approach could potentially be generalized to other disease states and immunological phenotypes. In a later analysis, the rate of TCR association differed among HLA loci, with DRB1 alleles having the most associated TCRs and HLA-C alleles having the fewest. Because HLA typing was unavailable for some donors at each locus, only the typed subset was used in association tests. A further reported finding was that TCR beta sequences accurately predicted the HLA-A and HLA-B alleles for most subjects in the first cohort. The classifier was reported to diagnose cytomegalovirus status with high specificity and sensitivity in both the original and validation cohorts.

As encoded in the germline V gene, CDR1 is LGHNA while CDR2 is YNFKEQ. The junction carries 11 bases between V and J, which are trimmed by 0 bases and 2 bases respectively. The CDR3 contains 16 residues, cysteine and phenylalanine counted. The sequence is cut down to CDR3 DNA, 48 bases in frame from base 1. Library creation used the immunoSEQ multiplex PCR assay. A mixture of 60 forward primers for TCR Vbeta segments and 13 reverse primers for TCR Jbeta segments was used in the multiplex PCR. A multiplex PCR assay on genomic DNA amplified the CDR3 region of rearranged TCR beta genes. On the Illumina HiSeq System, the amplified TCR beta libraries were sequenced as 87-base-pair reads. In the paper's pipeline: A later analysis counted about 80 million unique TCR beta chains across the 666 repertoires, and about 10 million of these chains were shared by at least two donors. Raw reads were error-corrected and collapsed into unique sequences with a nearest-neighbor algorithm that merged closely related sequences to remove PCR and sequencing errors. CDR3 sequences were aligned to IMGT reference sequences to assign V, D and J gene segments. Each retained sequence needed at least a six-nucleotide match to both a V gene segment and a J gene segment. Rearrangements were called productive when the CDR3 lacked stop codons and stayed in frame with V and J; all others were non-productive. Following IMGT convention, CDR3 was defined as the stretch from the second conserved V-encoded cysteine up to the conserved J-encoded phenylalanine. In an earlier analysis of more than 550 of the donors, sequences lacking an unambiguous match to a single V gene segment were excluded. An earlier analysis of 587 of the donors called V segments functional above 56.7% productive rearrangements and segregating when the between-donor standard deviation exceeded 5%. A statistical classification framework was built for diagnosing cytomegalovirus status from the catalog of TCR beta chain sequences. V and J gene assignment, in a later analysis, came from comparing TCR nucleotide sequences with IMGT/GENE-DB human TR gene sequences. Using the TCRdist pipeline, a later analysis assigned CDR3 sequences along with most-parsimonious VDJ recombination scenarios. In a later analysis, each TCR beta chain was defined by its CDR3 amino acid sequence together with its V-gene family, and reads without a unique V-gene family were excluded. A later analysis removed 550 to 700 highly shared, low-generation-probability nucleotide sequences to deal with suspected cross-contamination and a sequencing artifact. For each public chain, a later analysis derived a clonal expansion index from normalized ranks of inferred template counts within each repertoire. In a later analysis, generation probabilities were computed using a VDJ recombination model fitted to out-of-frame rearrangements, and the results were checked against IGoR. In a later analysis, hypergeometric tests were used to score TCR-TCR, TCR-HLA and TCR-CMV co-occurrence, with a repertoire-size bias correction applied to TCR pairs. In a later analysis, false discovery rates were estimated by permuting HLA or CMV assignments 20 times. In a later analysis, co-occurring TCRs were grouped with DBSCAN, and TCRdist sequence similarity was added when clustering was performed within HLA-allele-positive subsets. Repertoires with fewer than 30,000 or more than 120,000 public chains, plus five repertoires with anomalous nucleotide sharing, were excluded from co-occurrence clustering. As stored in TCRdb, this immuneACCESS dataset retains in-frame rearrangements with V and J assigned. A fraction of the clones does not appear; measured against another copy, unresolved V genes explain less than half of the discrepancy, and the remainder lacks a known reason. For V, J and clone size, that table is used; D and trimming come from the DNA. The sample contains more than 150,000 clones, 80% to 85% of them found a single time. The biggest ten clones account for around 2.4% of the sample.

As regards this clone: Its antigen remains undetermined. The record has no base qualities; no much larger clone is one base away.

In total, around 600 healthy bone marrow donors made up the cohort. At the time of sampling, all cohort members were nominally healthy, though unrecorded immune exposures were likely present. The donor was CMV seronegative and belonged to the group of under 400 seronegative cohort members. Every donor gave a peripheral blood sample, and the peripheral blood mononuclear cells from that sample were used for TCR beta sequencing. The Qiagen DNeasy Blood Extraction Kit was used to extract genomic DNA from the blood cell samples. The chain is assembled from TRBV4-2 and TRBJ1-3; the D segment cannot be called with confidence. Sequences were obtained from PBMCs. This sequence originates from a woman in her twenties or thirties in good health and CMV-seronegative. The sequenced DNA: TGTGCCAGCAGCCAAGATCTGGCCAGTACTGGAAACACCATATATTTT. Protein translation: CASSQDLASTGNTIYF.